The present entry profiles one T cell receptor (beta chain) with its context. These data belong to a study of monozygotic twins with inflammatory bowel disease. Each sample had eight separate cDNA synthesis reactions. TCRdb processed the 5' RACE reads again and assigns one entry to each CDR3 protein, with no DNA. The sample holds around 370,000 distinct CDR3 sequences. CDR3 length: 14 residues. Germline loops: CDR1 SGHRS, CDR2 YFSETQ. Sequencing was carried out using blood. This chain links TRBV5-1 with TRBJ2-3; TCRdb selects TRBD1, and the lack of DNA leaves this call unchecked. This receptor was obtained from a human donor with ulcerative colitis or Crohn's disease, or a healthy co-twin of an affected twin (not recorded which). The CDR3 spells CASSIEGVRDTQYF.